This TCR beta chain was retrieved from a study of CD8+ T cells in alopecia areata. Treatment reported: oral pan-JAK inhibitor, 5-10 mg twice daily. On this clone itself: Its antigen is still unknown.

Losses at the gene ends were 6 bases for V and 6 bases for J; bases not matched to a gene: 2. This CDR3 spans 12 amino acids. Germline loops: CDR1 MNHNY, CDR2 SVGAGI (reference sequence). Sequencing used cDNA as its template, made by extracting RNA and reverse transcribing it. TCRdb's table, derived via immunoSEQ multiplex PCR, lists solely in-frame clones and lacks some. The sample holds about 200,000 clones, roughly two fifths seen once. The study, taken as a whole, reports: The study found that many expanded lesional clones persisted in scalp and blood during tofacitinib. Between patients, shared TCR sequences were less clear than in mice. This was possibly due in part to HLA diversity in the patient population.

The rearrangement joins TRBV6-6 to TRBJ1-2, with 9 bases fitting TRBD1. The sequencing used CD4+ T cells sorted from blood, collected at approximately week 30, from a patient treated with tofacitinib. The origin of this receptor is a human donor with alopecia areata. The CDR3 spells CASRTGGNGYTF. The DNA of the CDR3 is TGTGCCAGCAGAACAGGGGGCAATGGCTACACCTTC.